This T cell receptor (beta chain) was documented in a study of human T cells and chemical hapten exposure. Findings and limits, study-wide: Compared to controls, expanded TCRs made significantly more large clusters of similar CDR3s.

Individual cDNA molecules received unique molecular identifiers in the library. TCRdb re-analysed the RACE reads in MiXCR, keeping a single row per CDR3 protein. This table has 50,000 to 65,000 distinct CDR3 sequences, over 9.5% appearing once. Specified time point: patch test 3, about 24 weeks after DPC sensitization. Treatment meaning: therapeutic diphenylcyclopropenone sensitization with weekly scalp DPC. Those who donated were patients with alopecia, 18 to 70 years of age, and suitable for DPC. This clonotype was seen many times. Its cognate antigen is unknown. Sequencing used whole blood, obtained in connection with sensitization to the hapten diphenylcyclopropenone (DPC). This sequence originates from a middle-aged woman with alopecia areata. Some clones in this sample may be carry-over from other donors' samples.

The CDR3 region has the DNA TGTGCCAGCAGTCGGCGGGAAACGGAAAAACTGTTTTTT. It yields the protein CASSRRETEKLFF. The chain employs TRBV6-2 or TRBV6-3 and TRBJ1-4; D is ambiguous. Germline lookup yields CDR1 MNHEY and CDR2 SVGEGT. There are 13 residues in the CDR3. V was clipped by 5 bases and J by 8 bases, with 12 bases between them.